The 27 T cell receptor beta chains reported below all come from one sample, sequenced in a study of Graves' ophthalmopathy and Graves' hyperthyroidism. Amplification of the TCR beta CDR3 regions used RNA transcripts (as template). The workflow started with a first-round RT-PCR run with HTBI primers and then moved on to a second-round multiplex PCR. TCRdb used MiXCR to reprocess the multiplex PCR reads, holding one entry per CDR3 protein. The data hold 400,000 to 450,000 distinct CDR3 sequences, with more than 20% observed a single time. Sequenced sample: peripheral blood. These receptors all come from a woman in her late teens or twenties with stable Graves' hyperthyroidism.

CDR3 sequence: CASSPDRGRMYEQYF. Written as DNA, the CDR3 is TGTGCCAGCAGCCCGGACAGGGGGCGAATGTACGAGCAGTACTTC. The chain combines TRBV6-1 with TRBJ2-7; TRBD1 matches 11 bases. The CDR3 is 15 amino acids. Unmatched junction bases numbered 8, after V lost 6 bases and J lost 4 bases. The germline V gene encodes CDR1 MNHNS and CDR2 SASEGT.

This clonotype has ten or more counts. The chain is built from TRBV3-1 and TRBJ2-5; no reliable D call. Germline values: CDR1 LGHDT, CDR2 YNNKEL (reference sequence). This CDR3 comprises 13 residues. Deletions cut 4 bases from V and 2 bases from J, with 8 bases between. CDR3 DNA sequence: TGTGCCAGCAGCCGAGGCGGACAAGAGACCCAGTACTTC. It specifies CASSRGGQETQYF.

This clonotype was seen a few times. The chain has TRBV30 and TRBJ1-2; 11 nucleotides match TRBD1. The CDR3 loop spans 13 amino acids. Trimming took 4 bases from V and 8 from J; bases not matched to a gene: 6. CDR1 and CDR2 from the germline V gene are GTSNPN and SVGIG (reference sequence). In DNA form, the CDR3 reads TGTGCCTGGACCCCGGACAGGGGGCAGGGCTACACCTTC. The encoded protein is CAWTPDRGQGYTF.

This clonotype was detected ten times or more. This chain connects TRBV28 to TRBJ2-4; D is possibly TRBD1 (6 bases). Trimming left V 4 bases short and J 2 bases short, with 12 bases between. The V gene's germline CDR1 is MDHEN and CDR2 SYDVKM. The CDR3 has 15 amino acids. In DNA, the CDR3 is TGTGCCAGCAGTTCAGGGGAATATACCAAAAACATTCAGTACTTC. It yields the protein CASSSGEYTKNIQYF.

This clonotype was detected many times. The chain has TRBV7-2 and TRBJ2-5; D remains unclear. In germline, CDR1 is SGHTA, CDR2 FQGNSA. V lost 5 bases to trimming and J lost 0 bases, with 10 bases between them. The CDR3 has 14 amino acids. CDR3 amino acids: CASSPGPNQETQYF. CDR3 coding DNA: TGTGCCAGCAGCCCCGGGCCCAACCAAGAGACCCAGTACTTC.

The chain employs TRBV15 and TRBJ1-3; no reliable D call. This CDR3 spans 16 amino acids. Trimming took 0 bases from V and 0 from J, leaving 9 bases between them. CDR1 is LNHNV and CDR2 is YYDKDF in the germline V gene (reference sequence). CDR3 coding DNA: TGTGCCACCAGCAGAGACCGTGCGAGCTCTGGAAACACCATATATTTT. Amino acid sequence: CATSRDRASSGNTIYF.

There are many counts of this clonotype. V gene TRBV20-1 combines with J gene TRBJ2-7; D is possibly TRBD2 (6 bases). CDR3 length equals 13 residues. Germline V gene sequence: CDR1 DFQATT, CDR2 SNEGSKA (reference sequence). The V end was cut by 5 bases, the J end by 2 bases, with 13 bases between. In nucleotides, the CDR3 is TGCAGTGCTGCCCGGGACTCACCCTACGAGCAGTACTTC. This gives the protein CSAARDSPYEQYF.

This clonotype has at least ten counts. This chain links TRBV4-3 with TRBJ2-7; no clear D gene. The CDR3 is made up of 15 amino acids. Germline V gene lookup returns CDR1 LGHNA and CDR2 YSLEER. V lost 1 base and J 6 bases, leaving 16 bases between the germline ends. As DNA, the CDR3 is TGCGCCAGCAGCCAAGTCCTGGCAGGCGTCTTCGAGCAGTACTTC. Its protein product is CASSQVLAGVFEQYF.

The V call is TRBV4-1, the J call TRBJ1-1; TRBD1 agrees at 8 bases. Germline V gene data show CDR1 as MGHRA and CDR2 as YSYEKL. V trimming: 2 bases; J trimming: 5 bases; junction bases outside the gene matches: 13. The CDR3 totals 17 residues. CDR3 in DNA: TGCGCCAGCAGCCAATACGGCATCAGGGGGCGCGAAACTGAAGCTTTCTTT. Protein product: CASSQYGIRGRETEAFF.

This clonotype was counted at least ten times. V usage is TRBV10-3 and J usage is TRBJ2-5; 8 bases map to TRBD2. V shed 6 bases, J shed 1 base, and the junction held 4 bases outside the gene matches. Looked up from germline, CDR1 is ENHRY and CDR2 is SYGVKD. The CDR3 loop spans 14 amino acids. For the CDR3, the DNA is TGTGCCATCAGCAAACTAGCGGCCCAAGAGACCCAGTACTTC. This translates into CAISKLAAQETQYF.

This clonotype has a count of ten or more. This rearrangement joins TRBV20-1 to TRBJ1-5, with D unresolved. Trimming left V 3 bases short and J 3 bases short, with 9 bases between. CDR3 length equals 13 residues. CDR1 is DFQATT, CDR2 SNEGSKA, per germline (reference sequence). The CDR3 reads CSAREGYNQPQHF. The CDR3 coding sequence is TGCAGTGCTAGGGAAGGGTACAATCAGCCCCAGCATTTT.

This clonotype was counted between two and nine times. The rearrangement links TRBV11-2 to TRBJ2-3; D is perhaps TRBD1 (6 bases). The V and J ends lost 4 bases and 4 bases respectively, with 15 bases between them. Germline V gene sequence: CDR1 SGHAT, CDR2 FQNNGV. The CDR3 sequence is 15 residues long. The CDR3 DNA follows: TGTGCCAGCAGCTCCGGGACACACGCGTCAGATACGCAGTATTTT. Translating it yields CASSSGTHASDTQYF.

Ten or more counts support this clonotype. The chain uses TRBV19 and TRBJ2-5; TRBD1 might be the D (6 bases). Germline V gene lookup returns CDR1 LNHDA and CDR2 SQIVND (reference sequence). The CDR3 is made up of 15 amino acids. Trimming left V 3 bases short and J 4 bases short, with 15 bases between. The CDR3 nucleotides are TGTGCCAGTAGTATTCGGGACACCAGGGGAGAGACCCAGTACTTC. It translates to CASSIRDTRGETQYF.

This clonotype was found many times. The V and J genes are TRBV29-1 and TRBJ1-1; no clear D gene. This CDR3 has 13 residues. Trimming shortened V by 5 bases and J by 4 bases, and 14 bases separated the two germline ends. Germline loops: CDR1 SQVTM, CDR2 ANQGSEA. The CDR3 loop is CSVSGGRGTEAFF. The CDR3 DNA reads TGCAGCGTTTCTGGAGGTCGGGGCACTGAAGCTTTCTTT. Filled out from reference TRBV29-1 and TRBJ1-1, the complete variable domain reads SAVISQKPSRDICQRGTSLTIQCQVDSQVTMMFWYRQQPGQSLTLIATANQGSEATYESGFVIDKFPISRPNLTFSTLTVSNMSPEDSSIYLCSVSGGRGTEAFFGQGTRLTVV.

This clonotype has just a few counts. The V and J genes are TRBV20-1 and TRBJ2-5; 7 nucleotides match TRBD2. In germline, CDR1 is DFQATT, CDR2 SNEGSKA (reference sequence). V lost 3 bases and J lost 5; bases outside the gene matches: 9. CDR3 length: 14 residues. The CDR3 protein is CSASLADPKETQYF. CDR3 nucleotide sequence: TGCAGTGCTAGCCTAGCGGATCCGAAGGAGACCCAGTACTTC.

This clonotype came up a few times. This may be a read error, as it is one base from a much larger clone. The rearrangement uses TRBV27 and TRBJ1-1; 7 bases are shared with TRBD1. CDR1 and CDR2 (germline): MNHEY, SMNVEV (reference sequence). The CDR3 length is 15 residues. CDR3 in DNA: TGTGCCAGCAGTCCAGACAGGGATCCACACACTAAAGCTTTCTTT. This gives the protein CASSPDRDPHTKAFF.

This clonotype was counted at least ten times. The chain has TRBV24-1 and TRBJ2-2; D is unresolved. CDR1 is KGHDR, CDR2 SFDVKD, per germline. V was clipped by 7 bases and J by 2 bases, with 16 bases between them. This CDR3 comprises 16 residues. The chain's CDR3 is CATRPGTQANTGELFF. The CDR3 DNA reads TGTGCCACCAGACCCGGCACCCAGGCTAACACCGGGGAGCTGTTTTTT.

The chain employs TRBV30 and TRBJ1-5; the D gene is possibly TRBD1 (6 bases). V was pared by 4 bases and J by 7 bases, with 14 bases between. CDR1 is GTSNPN and CDR2 is SVGIG in the germline V gene (reference sequence). The CDR3 covers 13 residues. The CDR3: CAWNLGAGQPQHF. CDR3 bases: TGTGCCTGGAATTTGGGGGCGGGACAGCCCCAGCATTTT.

At least ten counts were recorded for this clonotype. This chain links TRBV7-2 with TRBJ2-2; D unresolved. Looked up from germline, CDR1 is SGHTA and CDR2 is FQGNSA. V lost 6 bases and J lost 6, with 11 bases in between. This CDR3 spans 13 amino acids. The CDR3, as DNA: TGTGCCAGCAGGTTCACGCGTCCCGGGGAGCTGTTTTTT. Amino acids: CASRFTRPGELFF.

Turning to this clonotype: One junction end does not reproduce the germline sequence, and a read error may be involved. This chain joins TRBV28 and TRBJ2-4; the D gene is possibly TRBD2 (5 bases). This CDR3 has 19 residues. Per the germline V gene, CDR1 is MDHEN and CDR2 is SYDVKM. CDR3 in DNA: TGTGCCAGCAGTCCCCCCCGACCTTGGCCTATTCTAGCCAAAAACATTAAGTACTTC. Its protein is CASSPPRPWPILAKNIKYF.

V usage is TRBV4-1 and J usage is TRBJ2-7; TRBD2 might be the D (5 bases). Germline lookup yields CDR1 MGHRA and CDR2 YSYEKL. The CDR3 is 15 residues long. The V end lost 2 bases, the J end lost 3 bases, and 14 bases lay between the germline ends. The CDR3 bases are TGCGCCAGCAGCCAACAACTAGGTCCCCTCTACGAGCAGTACTTC. As protein: CASSQQLGPLYEQYF.

This clonotype occurred a few times. The chain is built from TRBV11-1 and TRBJ2-2, with 7 bases that match TRBD1. The germline CDR1 and CDR2 sequences are SGHAT and FQDESV (reference sequence). Trimming at V came to 6 bases and at J to 6 bases, leaving 13 bases not matched to a gene. CDR3 length: 16 residues. As DNA, the CDR3 is TGTGCCAGCAGACAGGGGAACTGGGTCAAGGCCGGGGAGCTGTTTTTT. Its translation: CASRQGNWVKAGELFF.

The rearrangement joins TRBV6-2 or TRBV6-3 to TRBJ1-5; TRBD1 matches 9 bases. There are 18 residues in the CDR3. Germline-derived CDR1 and CDR2 are MNHEY and SVGEGT. V lost 6 bases and J lost 1; bases outside the gene matches: 13. In DNA, the CDR3 is TGTGCCAGCAGAACTACAACAGGGGGCGGGTTGAGCAATCAGCCCCAGCATTTT. It codes for CASRTTTGGGLSNQPQHF.

This chain joins TRBV19 and TRBJ2-2; TRBD2 is a possible D gene (5 bases). Trimming shortened V by 7 bases and J by 6 bases, and 12 bases separated the two germline ends. CDR1 and CDR2 (germline): LNHDA, SQIVND (reference sequence). This CDR3 contains 13 residues. CDR3 sequence: CASTPDYAGELFF. CDR3 nucleotides: TGTGCCAGTACCCCTGACTACGCCGGGGAGCTGTTTTTT.

This clonotype was picked up many times. The chain couples TRBV5-6 to TRBJ2-5; D is undetermined. With 1 base removed from V and 1 base from J, the gap between germline ends came to 11 bases. The V gene's germline CDR1 is SGHDT and CDR2 YYEEEE. The CDR3 sequence is 15 residues long. CDR3 bases: TGTGCCAGCAGCTTGTTGGGTGGCACCCAAGAGACCCAGTACTTC. It specifies CASSLLGGTQETQYF. Supplemented by reference TRBV5-6 and TRBJ2-5, the full variable domain reads DAGVTQSPTHLIKTRGQQVTLRCSPKSGHDTVSWYQQALGQGPQFIFQYYEEEERQRGNFPDRFSGHQFPNYSSELNVNALLLGDSALYLCASSLLGGTQETQYFGPGTRLLVL.

This clonotype was seen only once. The V call is TRBV5-1, the J call TRBJ2-5; 11 nucleotides line up with TRBD2. This CDR3 spans 15 amino acids. V trimming: 4 bases; J trimming: 6 bases; junction bases outside the gene matches: 8. CDR1 and CDR2 (germline): SGHRS, YFSETQ. CDR3 sequence (DNA): TGCGCCAGCAGCCCCCTAGCGGGAGGAGTAAAGACCCAGTACTTC. It is translated as CASSPLAGGVKTQYF.

The chain recombines TRBV7-8 with TRBJ2-5; D might be TRBD1 (5 bases). Trimming pared 1 base from V and 0 bases from J, leaving 15 bases between. Germline values: CDR1 SGHVS, CDR2 FQNEAQ. This CDR3 has 17 amino acids. The CDR3: CASSLDRQNQYQETQYF. DNA of the CDR3: TGTGCCAGCAGCTTAGATAGACAGAATCAGTACCAAGAGACCCAGTACTTC.